These T cell receptor beta chains were read from a single sample in a study of cytomegalovirus exposure and HLA in healthy donors. Assay: immunoSEQ multiplex PCR; the TCRdb copy retains only in-frame clones and omits some. This sample has more than 110,000 clones; 73% occur once, and the top ten carry around 14%. The specimen sequenced was PBMCs. These receptors originate from a human donor in good health. Each CDR3 is given without its conserved first and last residue. Fields, in order: V gene, clone size, J gene, CDR3 protein. A clone size is listed for some rows: how often the clone was seen (once, few, many), or a class if it is expanded.

>TRBV6-6|few|TRBJ1-6
ASSYGTRNYNSPLH
>TRBV5-1|-|TRBJ2-2
ASSLVPRDLNTGELF
>TRBV29-1|-|TRBJ2-1
SVGRDVGYNEQF
>TRBV5-6|-|TRBJ2-7
ASSLVSLGQGSGEQY
>TRBV6-4|-|TRBJ1-5
ASPAGGVGQPQH
>TRBV5-4|-|TRBJ2-5
ASSYWAGGGKETQY
>TRBV7-6|-|TRBJ1-2
ASRPLANYGYT
>TRBV9|-|TRBJ2-2
ASSVEGTSGSFFRELF
>TRBV5-1|-|TRBJ2-1
ASSLEWSGRSNEQF
>TRBV5-1|once|TRBJ1-2
ASSPDGTANYGYT
>TRBV6-5|-|TRBJ1-4
ASSYIGGRNEKLF
>TRBV7-2|-|TRBJ1-6
ASRLGQGGSPLH
>TRBV2|many|TRBJ1-5
ASSARGDQPQH
>TRBV2|-|TRBJ2-2
ASIFRKNTGELF
>TRBV5-4|once|TRBJ2-3
ASSRDGDTQY
>TRBV5-1|-|TRBJ2-2
ASSTTSGVRTGELF
>TRBV9|few|TRBJ1-3
ASSVEVAMAGGNTIY
>TRBV12-5|few|TRBJ1-4
ASGFWPGNEKLF
>TRBV4-2|-|TRBJ2-1
ASSQVGDKNNEQF
>TRBV6-1|few|-
ASGSGQVPYEQY
>TRBV6-1|-|TRBJ1-2
ASSPDRGFGYT
>TRBV6-1|-|TRBJ2-7
ASSESPGTSYEQY
>TRBV7-9|-|TRBJ2-7
ASSSDRGYSYEQY
>TRBV11-3|-|TRBJ2-2
ASSPRLAGGTGELF
>TRBV6-6|-|TRBJ2-7
ASGERGTSYEQY
>TRBV30|-|TRBJ1-2
AWAGQGKGYGYT
>TRBV5-4|few|TRBJ1-2
ASSLNGNYGYT
>TRBV18|few|TRBJ1-1
ASSPPTDSTEAF
>TRBV5-1|-|TRBJ2-1
ASSLGPGTSGTQQF
>TRBV7-2|-|TRBJ1-1
ASSLGWGVGTEAF
>TRBV28|-|TRBJ2-7
ASSSPSSYEQY
>TRBV30|-|TRBJ2-2
AWARLANTGELF
>TRBV30|-|TRBJ2-1
AWSLGGRAYNEQF
>TRBV7-9|few|TRBJ2-1
ASSPPREGEQF
>TRBV9|-|TRBJ2-1
ASSVAGPYNEQF
>TRBV18|-|TRBJ2-5
ASSPIAVLGETQY
>TRBV6-1|-|TRBJ2-3
ASSVLAGGRTDTQY
>TRBV21-1|-|TRBJ2-4
ASSKTQGTLNIQY
>TRBV5-1|-|TRBJ2-1
ASSFGGGTSGSRGF
>TRBV13|-|TRBJ2-1
ASSLRTGLGDEQF
>TRBV2|-|TRBJ2-5
ASSGVRETQY
>TRBV7-6|-|TRBJ1-6
ASSQGQGTNSPLH
>TRBV9|-|TRBJ2-1
ASSVGTSAYNEQF
>TRBV6-6|-|TRBJ2-7
ASSSGGGEWNEQY
>TRBV7-8|once|TRBJ2-5
ASSPRGLQETQY
>TRBV29-1|-|TRBJ2-1
SVEDRDRGRPSVEQF
>TRBV29-1|-|TRBJ1-2
SVGGGQGNRDRSNYGYT
>TRBV13|-|TRBJ1-5
ASSLGTNNQPQH
>TRBV25-1|-|TRBJ1-2
ASSAGGNGYT
>TRBV5-6|-|TRBJ2-7
ASSLALQDYEQY
>TRBV11-2|-|TRBJ2-2
ASSLATVTGELF
>TRBV2|-|TRBJ1-3
VQTGNTIY
>TRBV5-1|-|TRBJ1-1
ASSTRQGQNTEAF